The clone carrying this T cell receptor (beta chain) was observed a few times. Its matching antigen is unknown. The data stem from a study of T cell repertoires in cytomegalovirus infection. Study in general: Indicated by public TCR beta signatures were CMV infection and matching HLA type. General observations from the study: Cumulated frequencies of public TCR beta families served to identify carriers of CMV plus the relevant HLA. Ex vivo, HLA-C-restricted CMV-specific TCR beta clonotypes prevailed over the rest of the response.

One entry per CDR3 protein, called by TCRdb with MiXCR from the reads. The data show 450,000 to 650,000 distinct CDR3 sequences, with around 40% seen just once and about half held by the top ten. Sequenced material: cultured PBMCs, taken from culture after CMV antigen stimulation. The TCR sequence derives from a human donor in good health (CMV status not recorded). Some clones in this sample may be carry-over from other donors' samples.

The CDR3 region is CASSYLRDIDIQYF. CDR3 DNA: TGTGCCAGCAGTTATCTCCGGGACATAGACATTCAGTACTTC. The V gene is TRBV27, the J gene TRBJ2-4; D is possibly TRBD1 (6 bases). The CDR3 runs 14 residues. Germline V gene lookup returns CDR1 MNHEY and CDR2 SMNVEV (reference sequence). The germline V and J ends were trimmed by 4 bases and 8 bases, with 15 bases remaining between them.